This entry concerns a single TCR beta chain. The antigen is not known. The DNA is left out, because the CDR3 cannot be placed on it with certainty; the CDR3 is given as TCRdb lists it. Every isolated RNA sample was fully reverse transcribed, so sequencing captured expressed TCRB transcripts. Data came from immunoSEQ multiplex PCR; TCRdb stores just in-frame clones and leaves some out. The profile shows roughly 400,000 clones, approximately 14% of them singletons. These data are taken from a study of beta chain features in type 1 diabetes. Study observations and caveats: TCRB CDR3s were moderately but significantly shorter in Type 1 diabetes patients in all four CD4+ subsets. Patients' naive, central memory and regulatory TCRB repertoires appeared more alike than those of healthy donors.

Using CD45RO/CCR7/CD25/CD127/CD95/CD27, CD4+ naive, central memory, regulatory and stem cell-like memory cells were sorted. Every sorted population was more than 95% pure. The CDR3 is 12 residues long, ends included. Germline assignment: CDR1 SGHTA and CDR2 FQGNSA. The origin of this receptor is a man aged 25 to 45 in good health. Specimen: naive CD4+ T cells from blood. The J gene is TRBJ1-2, the V gene TRBV7-2. The CDR3 sequence: CASSFGGGANTF.